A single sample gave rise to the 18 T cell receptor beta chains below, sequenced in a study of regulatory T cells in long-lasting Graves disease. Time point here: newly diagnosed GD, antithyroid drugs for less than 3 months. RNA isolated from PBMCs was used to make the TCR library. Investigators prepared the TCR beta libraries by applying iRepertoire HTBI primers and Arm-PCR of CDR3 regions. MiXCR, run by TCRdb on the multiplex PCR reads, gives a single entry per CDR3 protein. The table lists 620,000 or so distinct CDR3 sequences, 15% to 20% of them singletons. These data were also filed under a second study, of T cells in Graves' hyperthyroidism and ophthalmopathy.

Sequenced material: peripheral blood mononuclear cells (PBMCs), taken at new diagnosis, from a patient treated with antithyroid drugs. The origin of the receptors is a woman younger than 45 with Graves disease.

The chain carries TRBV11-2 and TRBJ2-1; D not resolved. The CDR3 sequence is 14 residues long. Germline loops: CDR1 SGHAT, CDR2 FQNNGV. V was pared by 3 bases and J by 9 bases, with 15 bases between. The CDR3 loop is CASSFPAPLSEQFF. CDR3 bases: TGTGCCAGCAGCTTCCCTGCCCCTCTCAGTGAGCAGTTCTTC.

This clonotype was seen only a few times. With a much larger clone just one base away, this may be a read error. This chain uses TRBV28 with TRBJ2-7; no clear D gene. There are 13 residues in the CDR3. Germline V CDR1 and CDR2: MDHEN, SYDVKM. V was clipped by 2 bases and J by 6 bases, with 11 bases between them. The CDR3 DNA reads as TGTGCCAGCAGTTTAGCGGTGCGCTGCGAGCAGTACTTC. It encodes CASSLAVRCEQYF. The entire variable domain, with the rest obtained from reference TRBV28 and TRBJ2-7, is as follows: DVKVTQSSRYLVKRTGEKVFLECVQDMDHENMFWYRQDPGLGLRLIYFSYDVKMKEKGDIPEGYSVSREKKERFSLILESASTNQTSMYLCASSLAVRCEQYFGPGTRLTVT.

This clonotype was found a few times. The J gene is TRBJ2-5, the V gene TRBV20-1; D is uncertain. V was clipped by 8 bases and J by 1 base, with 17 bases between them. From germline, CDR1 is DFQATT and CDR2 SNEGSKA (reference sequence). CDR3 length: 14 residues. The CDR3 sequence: CSSRWQAAQETQYF. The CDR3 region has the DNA TGCAGTTCAAGGTGGCAGGCTGCCCAAGAGACCCAGTACTTC.

The CDR3 bases are TGTGCCAGCAGCTTAATAGCGGGATTGACAGATACGCAGTATTTT. As protein: CASSLIAGLTDTQYF. The chain employs TRBV5-5 and TRBJ2-3; 8 bases align to TRBD2. This CDR3 is built from 15 residues. Germline CDR1 reads SGHKS; CDR2 reads YYEKEE (reference sequence). J gave up 3 bases and V 2 bases, and 5 bases lay outside the gene matches.

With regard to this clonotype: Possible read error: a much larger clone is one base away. The CDR3 here is CASIKTGATGHTEPFF. Written as DNA, the CDR3 is TGTGCCAGCATCAAAACAGGGGCGACAGGGCACACTGAACCTTTCTTT. The rearrangement links TRBV6-1 to TRBJ1-1, with 7 bases matching TRBD1. The CDR3 is 16 residues long. Germline V gives CDR1 MNHNS, CDR2 SASEGT.

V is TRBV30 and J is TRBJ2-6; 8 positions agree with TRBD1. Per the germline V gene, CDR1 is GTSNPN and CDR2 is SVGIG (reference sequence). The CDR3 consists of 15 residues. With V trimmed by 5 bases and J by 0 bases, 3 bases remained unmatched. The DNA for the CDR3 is TGTGCCTGGGGACAGGGAATCTCTGGGGCCAACGTCCTGACTTTC. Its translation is CAWGQGISGANVLTF.

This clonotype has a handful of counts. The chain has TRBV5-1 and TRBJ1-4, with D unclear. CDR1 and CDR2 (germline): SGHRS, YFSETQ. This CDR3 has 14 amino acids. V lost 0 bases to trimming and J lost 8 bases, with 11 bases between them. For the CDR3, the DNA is TGCGCCAGCAGCTTGGAAGGGCTATACGAAAAACTGTTTTTT. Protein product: CASSLEGLYEKLFF.

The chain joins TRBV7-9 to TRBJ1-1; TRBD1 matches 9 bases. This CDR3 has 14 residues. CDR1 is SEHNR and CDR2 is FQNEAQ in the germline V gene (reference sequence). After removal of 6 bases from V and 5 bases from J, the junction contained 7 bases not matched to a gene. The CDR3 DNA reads TGTGCCAGCAGTCCCGGGACAGGGCAAACTGAAGCTTTCTTT. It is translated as CASSPGTGQTEAFF. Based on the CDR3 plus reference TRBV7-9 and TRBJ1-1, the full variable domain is DTGVSQNPRHKITKRGQNVTFRCDPISEHNRLYWYRQTLGQGPEFLTYFQNEAQLEKSRLLSDRFSAERPKGSFSTLEIQRTEQGDSAMYLCASSPGTGQTEAFFGQGTRLTVV.

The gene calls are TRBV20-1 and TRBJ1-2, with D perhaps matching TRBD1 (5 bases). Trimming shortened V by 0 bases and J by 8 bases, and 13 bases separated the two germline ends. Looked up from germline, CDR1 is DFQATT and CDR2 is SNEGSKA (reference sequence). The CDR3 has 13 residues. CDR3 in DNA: TGCAGTGCTAGAGACCAAACCTCAGGGGGCTACACCTTC. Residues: CSARDQTSGGYTF.

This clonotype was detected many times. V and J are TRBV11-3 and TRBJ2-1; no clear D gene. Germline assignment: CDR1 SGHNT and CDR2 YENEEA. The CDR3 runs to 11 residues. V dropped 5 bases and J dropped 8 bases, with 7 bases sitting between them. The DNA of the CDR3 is TGTGCCAGCAGCCCCGAATATGAGCAGTTCTTC. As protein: CASSPEYEQFF. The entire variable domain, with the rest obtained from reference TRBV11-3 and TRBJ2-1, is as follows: EAGVVQSPRYKIIEKKQPVAFWCNPISGHNTLYWYLQNLGQGPELLIRYENEEAVDDSQLPKDRFSAERLKGVDSTLKIQPAELGDSAVYLCASSPEYEQFFGPGTRLTVL.

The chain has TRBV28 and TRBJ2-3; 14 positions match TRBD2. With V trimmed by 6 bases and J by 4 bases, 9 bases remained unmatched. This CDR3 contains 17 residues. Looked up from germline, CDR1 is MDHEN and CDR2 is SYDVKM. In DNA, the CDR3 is TGTGCCAGCAGCCTAATCAAGACTAGCGGGAGGGCAGATACGCAGTATTTT. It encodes CASSLIKTSGRADTQYF. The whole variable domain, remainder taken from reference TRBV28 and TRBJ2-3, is DVKVTQSSRYLVKRTGEKVFLECVQDMDHENMFWYRQDPGLGLRLIYFSYDVKMKEKGDIPEGYSVSREKKERFSLILESASTNQTSMYLCASSLIKTSGRADTQYFGPGTRLTVL.

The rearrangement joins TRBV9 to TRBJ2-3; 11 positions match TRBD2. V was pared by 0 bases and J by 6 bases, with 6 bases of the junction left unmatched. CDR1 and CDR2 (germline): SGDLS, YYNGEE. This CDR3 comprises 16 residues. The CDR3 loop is CASSVALLAGVDTQYF. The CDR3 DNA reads TGTGCCAGCAGCGTAGCTTTACTAGCGGGAGTGGATACGCAGTATTTT.

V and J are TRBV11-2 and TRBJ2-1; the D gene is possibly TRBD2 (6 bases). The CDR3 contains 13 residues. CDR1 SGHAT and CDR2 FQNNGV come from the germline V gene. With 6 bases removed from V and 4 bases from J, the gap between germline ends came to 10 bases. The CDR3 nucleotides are TGTGCCAGCAGTTGGGGGGAATACAATGAGCAGTTCTTC. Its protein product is CASSWGEYNEQFF.

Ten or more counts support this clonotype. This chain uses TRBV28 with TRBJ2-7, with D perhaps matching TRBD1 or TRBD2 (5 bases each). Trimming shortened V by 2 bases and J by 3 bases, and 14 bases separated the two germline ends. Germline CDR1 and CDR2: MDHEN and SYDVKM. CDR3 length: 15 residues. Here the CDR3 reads CASSLERDADYEQYF. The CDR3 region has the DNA TGTGCCAGCAGTTTAGAGAGGGACGCTGACTACGAGCAGTACTTC.

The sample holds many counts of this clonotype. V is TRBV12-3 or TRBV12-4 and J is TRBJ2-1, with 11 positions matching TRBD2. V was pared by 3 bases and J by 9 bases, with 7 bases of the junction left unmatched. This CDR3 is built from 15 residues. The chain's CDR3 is CASSFSGRGLGEQFF. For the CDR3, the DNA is TGTGCCAGCAGTTTTAGCGGGAGGGGCCTCGGTGAGCAGTTCTTC.

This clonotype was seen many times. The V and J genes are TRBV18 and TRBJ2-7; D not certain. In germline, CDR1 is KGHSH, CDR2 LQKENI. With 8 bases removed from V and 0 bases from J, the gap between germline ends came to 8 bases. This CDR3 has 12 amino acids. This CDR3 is CASSLISYEQYF. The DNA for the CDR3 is TGTGCCAGCAGCTTGATCTCCTACGAGCAGTACTTC.

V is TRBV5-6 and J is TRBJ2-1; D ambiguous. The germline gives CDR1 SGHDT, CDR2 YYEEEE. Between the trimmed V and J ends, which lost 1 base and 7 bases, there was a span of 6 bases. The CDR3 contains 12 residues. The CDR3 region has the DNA TGTGCCAGCAGCTTGTACACTAATGAGCAGTTCTTC. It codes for CASSLYTNEQFF.

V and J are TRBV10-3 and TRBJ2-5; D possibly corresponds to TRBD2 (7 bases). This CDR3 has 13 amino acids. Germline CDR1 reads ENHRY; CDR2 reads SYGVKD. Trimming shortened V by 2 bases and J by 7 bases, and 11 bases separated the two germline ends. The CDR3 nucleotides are TGTGCCATCAGTGAGAGGGAGGGGGGGACCCAGTACTTC. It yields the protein CAISEREGGTQYF.